This entry lists 16 T cell receptor beta chains sequenced from one sample in a study of graft-versus-host responses after intestinal transplantation. These receptors are not linked to any known antigen. Profiling relied on immunoSEQ multiplex PCR, and the TCRdb table lists in-frame clones only, not all of them. Of tens of thousands of clones in the sample, 83% were seen once. The sequencing used unstimulated CD8+ T cells sorted from spleen or lymph node cells, collected before intestinal transplant. The receptor set was obtained from a human donor who received an intestinal transplant.

This chain joins TRBV6-5 and TRBJ1-1; D call uncertain. V dropped 0 bases and J dropped 3 bases, with 5 bases sitting between them. Germline CDR1 MNHEY, CDR2 SVGAGI. This CDR3 region has 13 residues. The CDR3 spells CASSYSSDTEAFF. In nucleotides, the CDR3 is TGTGCCAGCAGTTACTCGTCAGACACTGAAGCTTTCTTT.

This chain uses TRBV4-1 with TRBJ2-2; TRBD1 is a possible D gene (6 bases). The CDR3 sequence is 16 residues long. Germline-derived CDR1 and CDR2 are MGHRA and YSYEKL. The V end was cut by 1 base, the J end by 4 bases, with 13 bases between. The DNA for the CDR3 is TGCGCCAGCAGCCAAGTAGCAGGGGCCAGCACCGGGGAGCTGTTTTTT. Protein sequence: CASSQVAGASTGELFF.

Here the CDR3 DNA reads TGTGCCAGCAGCGTAGGTCGGGGGAGCTCCTACAATGAGCAGTTCTTC. Translated, it gives CASSVGRGSSYNEQFF. The V gene is TRBV9, the J gene TRBJ2-1; the D gene is possibly TRBD2 (6 bases). Trimming removed 0 bases at V and 0 bases at J, with 10 bases between. This CDR3 spans 16 amino acids. The germline gives CDR1 SGDLS, CDR2 YYNGEE.

This CDR3 is CASSAGDRGYEQYF. The CDR3 bases are TGCGCCAGCAGCGCCGGGGACAGGGGCTACGAGCAGTACTTC. The chain joins TRBV4-1 to TRBJ2-7; 10 bases are shared with TRBD1. The CDR3 spans 14 residues. From germline, CDR1 is MGHRA and CDR2 YSYEKL. The J segment lost 3 bases and the V segment lost 5 bases, leaving 4 bases of the junction unmatched.

The chain couples TRBV14 to TRBJ2-2; the D is unclear. Trimming removed 1 base from V and 7 bases from J, with 10 bases in between. This CDR3 spans 14 amino acids. Germline CDR1 and CDR2: SGHDN and FVKESK. The CDR3 DNA reads as TGTGCCAGCAGCCAAGGTCCTACTCACGGGGAGCTGTTTTTT. Translated: CASSQGPTHGELFF.

This clone was recorded at least ten times. Other DNA sequences in this sample translate to the same CDR3. V is TRBV6-1 and J is TRBJ2-3; 11 bases map to TRBD2. CDR3 size: 15 residues. V trimming: 2 bases; J trimming: 4 bases; junction bases outside the gene matches: 2. Germline CDR1 reads MNHNS; CDR2 reads SASEGT. The CDR3 nucleotides are TGTGCCAGCAGTGAATTAGCGGGGGGGCCAGATACGCAGTATTTT. Translated, it gives CASSELAGGPDTQYF.

The gene calls are TRBV7-3 and TRBJ2-3; D is unclear. This CDR3 is built from 12 residues. The germline V and J ends were trimmed by 6 bases and 6 bases, with 10 bases remaining between them. Germline CDR1 SGHTA, CDR2 FQGTGA. CDR3 sequence (DNA): TGTGCCAGCAGTCGCGAAATGGATACGCAGTATTTT. Residues: CASSREMDTQYF.

The V gene is TRBV4-2, the J gene TRBJ1-1; no clear D gene. The CDR3 extends over 16 amino acids. Germline CDR1 LGHNA, CDR2 YNFKEQ. V was cut by 0 bases and J by 0 bases, with 11 bases left in between. The CDR3 nucleotides read TGTGCCAGCAGCCAAGATGTAGGACCGCTGAACACTGAAGCTTTCTTT. It specifies CASSQDVGPLNTEAFF.

The rearrangement links TRBV19 to TRBJ2-7, with TRBD1 matching over 10 bases. There are 17 residues in the CDR3. Losses at the gene ends were 9 bases for V and 0 bases for J; bases not matched to a gene: 14. Looked up from germline, CDR1 is LNHDA and CDR2 is SQIVND (reference sequence). The CDR3: CASAPPGQGISSYEQYF. The DNA of the CDR3 is TGTGCCAGCGCACCGCCGGGACAGGGGATTAGCTCCTACGAGCAGTACTTC.

This chain links TRBV5-1 with TRBJ2-7; no firm D call. The CDR3 sequence is 14 residues long. V dropped 4 bases and J dropped 7 bases, with 18 bases sitting between them. The V gene's germline CDR1 is SGHRS and CDR2 YFSETQ. The CDR3 DNA reads as TGCGCCAGCAGCCCAGGACGGCCATTTGGAGAGCAGTACTTC. Translating gives CASSPGRPFGEQYF. Using reference TRBV5-1 and TRBJ2-7 for the parts outside the CDR3, the full variable domain is KAGVTQTPRYLIKTRGQQVTLSCSPISGHRSVSWYQQTPGQGLQFLFEYFSETQRNKGNFPGRFSGRQFSNSRSEMNVSTLELGDSALYLCASSPGRPFGEQYFGPGTRLTVT.

The gene calls are TRBV2 and TRBJ2-1, with 9 nucleotides matching TRBD1. CDR3 size: 13 residues. J was trimmed by 5 bases and V by 6 bases; bases with no gene match: 2. Germline CDR1 SNHLY, CDR2 FYNNEI. As DNA, the CDR3 is TGTGCCAGCAGCGGGACAGGGAACAATGAGCAGTTCTTC. Translated, it gives CASSGTGNNEQFF.

The chain couples TRBV5-4 to TRBJ1-4, with unresolved D. V dropped 4 bases and J dropped 3 bases, with 10 bases sitting between them. The CDR3 covers 14 residues. Germline CDR1 is SGHNT and CDR2 is YYREEE (reference sequence). The CDR3, as DNA: TGTGCCAGCAGCCCGTCCCGGTCTAATGAAAAACTGTTTTTT. This gives the protein CASSPSRSNEKLFF.

The V gene is TRBV2, the J gene TRBJ1-2; D may be TRBD1 (6 bases). This CDR3 comprises 17 residues. Trimming took off 2 bases at V and 2 bases at J, with 18 bases between the two ends. CDR1 SNHLY and CDR2 FYNNEI come from the germline V gene. CDR3 sequence: CASSEPGQGGGNYGYTF. CDR3 nucleotides: TGTGCCAGCAGTGAACCGGGCCAGGGAGGGGGGAACTATGGCTACACCTTC.

The rearrangement uses TRBV5-1 and TRBJ2-1; D uncertain. The CDR3 totals 14 residues. CDR1 is SGHRS and CDR2 is YFSETQ in the germline V gene. V shed 3 bases and J shed 4 bases, with 11 bases lying between them. Here the CDR3 DNA reads TGCGCCAGCAGCTCGCTCGACGGATACAATGAGCAGTTCTTC. This codes for CASSSLDGYNEQFF.

In regard to this clone: This same CDR3 is encoded by further DNA sequences in the sample. This sequence joins TRBV4-1 and TRBJ2-7; possible D gene TRBD1, 6 bases. Per germline, CDR1 MGHRA and CDR2 YSYEKL. The CDR3 is made up of 14 amino acids. Trimming pared 1 base from V and 2 bases from J, leaving 9 bases between. The CDR3 spells CASSQVQGTYEQYF. CDR3 nucleotides: TGCGCCAGCAGCCAAGTTCAGGGGACCTACGAGCAGTACTTC.

This chain uses TRBV27 with TRBJ2-7; 9 bases align to TRBD1. The germline V gene encodes CDR1 MNHEY and CDR2 SMNVEV (reference sequence). The ends lost 4 bases at V and 3 bases at J; junction bases unmatched: 4. The CDR3 has 14 residues. As DNA, the CDR3 is TGTGCCAGCAGTTCAGGACAGGGGTTCTACGAGCAGTACTTC. Protein: CASSSGQGFYEQYF.